One and the same sample provided the 23 T cell receptor beta chains below, sequenced in a study of blood T cells in healthy people across ages. A J-beta primer mix and a sample-barcoded 5' primer were used in a second PCR of about 6 to 12 cycles. MiXCR was run by TCRdb on the 5' RACE reads, yielding one entry per CDR3 protein. The sample shows hundreds of thousands of distinct CDR3 sequences, around 32% of them seen only once. The specimen sequenced was blood. These receptors came from a woman of 80 years or more in good health.

As concerns this clonotype: At one end, the junction sequence differs from germline, possibly due to a read error. The chain links TRBV5-1 to TRBJ2-5, with a tentative D call TRBD1 (5 bases). Germline V gene sequence: CDR1 SGHRS, CDR2 YFSETQ. The CDR3 is 16 residues long. CDR3 region: CASSNQGLGPQGTQYF. The CDR3 DNA sequence: TGCGCCAGCAGCAACCAGGGTTTGGGCCCCCAAGGGACCCAGTACTTC.

The chain has TRBV5-1 and TRBJ2-4; 11 bases align to TRBD2. The CDR3 runs 15 residues. Germline trimming cut 0 bases from V and 6 bases from J; bases unmatched to any gene: 2. Germline CDR1 SGHRS, CDR2 YFSETQ. This CDR3 reads CASSLGTSGGNIQYF. The CDR3 DNA reads TGCGCCAGCAGCTTGGGTACTAGCGGGGGAAACATTCAGTACTTC.

This clonotype was seen ten or more times. A much larger clonotype is one base distant, so this may be a read error. The J gene is TRBJ2-3, the V gene TRBV28, with D possibly being TRBD1 or TRBD2 (5 bases each). The germline V gene encodes CDR1 MDHEN and CDR2 SYDVKM. The CDR3 runs 16 residues. V was trimmed by 4 bases and J by 2 bases, leaving 16 bases between them. The CDR3 DNA reads TGTGCCAGCAGTTCCCCGAGGGGACCGACCACAGATACGCAGTATTTT. The encoded protein is CASSSPRGPTTDTQYF.

This clonotype was detected many times. The J gene is TRBJ1-1, the V gene TRBV5-1; 7 positions agree with TRBD1. The trim removed 3 bases at V and 1 base at J, leaving 6 bases unmatched. The CDR3 is 15 amino acids. Germline V gene lookup returns CDR1 SGHRS and CDR2 YFSETQ. Here the CDR3 DNA reads TGCGCCAGCAGCTCCGACGGACAGGCGAACACTGAAGCTTTCTTT. This translates into CASSSDGQANTEAFF.

This clonotype was picked up many times. The chain employs TRBV20-1 and TRBJ1-2, with D possibly matching TRBD1 (5 bases). Germline CDR1 is DFQATT and CDR2 is SNEGSKA (reference sequence). The CDR3 is 14 amino acids. V shed 4 bases and J shed 0 bases, with 12 bases lying between them. The CDR3 DNA reads as TGCAGTGCTACCAGAGCGGGGGCTAACTATGGCTACACCTTC. Its protein is CSATRAGANYGYTF.

The V call is TRBV20-1, the J call TRBJ2-7; perhaps TRBD2 as D (5 bases). The CDR3 runs 14 residues. Trimming removed 6 bases at V and 6 bases at J, with 21 bases between. Germline V gene sequence: CDR1 DFQATT, CDR2 SNEGSKA (reference sequence). The CDR3 coding sequence is TGCAGTGCCCGGTACAAAGGGAGCAACTCCGAGCAGTACTTC. Encoded protein: CSARYKGSNSEQYF.

This clonotype was seen repeatedly, ten times or more. The rearrangement links TRBV20-1 to TRBJ2-1, with D maybe TRBD2 (6 bases). CDR1 and CDR2 from the germline V gene are DFQATT and SNEGSKA (reference sequence). The CDR3 consists of 16 residues. Deletions cut 5 bases from V and 0 bases from J, with 17 bases between. The CDR3 loop reads CSALLGGVLSYNEQFF. CDR3 nucleotide sequence: TGCAGTGCTCTCCTGGGGGGAGTACTCTCCTACAATGAGCAGTTCTTC.

This clonotype occurred a few times. A single base separates this from a much larger clone, so it may be a read error. The chain carries TRBV7-9 and TRBJ1-5; TRBD1 might be the D (5 bases). CDR1 and CDR2 from the germline V gene are SEHNR and FQNEAQ (reference sequence). This CDR3 is 14 amino acids long. Trimming pared 4 bases from V and 0 bases from J, leaving 7 bases between. The CDR3 region is CASSCDSSNQPQHF. CDR3 nucleotide sequence: TGTGCCAGCAGCTGCGACAGTAGCAATCAGCCCCAGCATTTT.

This clonotype was recorded once. This chain uses TRBV7-6 with TRBJ2-5; 8 positions agree with TRBD1. This CDR3 has 15 amino acids. Germline CDR1 and CDR2: SGHVS and FNYEAQ. V shed 1 base, J shed 4 bases, and the junction held 5 bases outside the gene matches. DNA of the CDR3: TGTGCCAGCAGCTTAGAGGACAGGGCGAGAGAGACCCAGTACTTC. Protein sequence: CASSLEDRARETQYF. Drawing the rest from reference TRBV7-6 and TRBJ2-5, the complete variable domain is GAGVSQSPRYKVTKRGQDVALRCDPISGHVSLYWYRQALGQGPEFLTYFNYEAQQDKSGLPNDRFSAERPEGSISTLTIQRTEQRDSAMYRCASSLEDRARETQYFGPGTRLLVL.

The chain carries TRBV27 and TRBJ1-1; 7 bases are a match to TRBD1. This CDR3 comprises 14 residues. V dropped 4 bases and J dropped 5; count of bases not matched to a gene: 7. Germline CDR1 reads MNHEY; CDR2 reads SMNVEV (reference sequence). The CDR3 nucleotides read TGTGCCAGCAGTTCCTTAAGGGGGCGAACTGAAGCTTTCTTT. Its translation is CASSSLRGRTEAFF.

The chain's CDR3 is CAISEGQVTSGETQYF. CDR3 coding DNA: TGTGCCATCAGTGAAGGCCAGGTGACGAGCGGAGAGACCCAGTACTTC. The chain carries TRBV10-3 and TRBJ2-5, with D possibly matching TRBD2 (5 bases). V lost 3 bases to trimming and J lost 4 bases, with 18 bases between them. Germline lookup yields CDR1 ENHRY and CDR2 SYGVKD. The CDR3 totals 16 residues.

For this clonotype: A much more abundant neighbour one base away suggests this may be a read error. The chain uses TRBV19 and TRBJ1-2; 7 nucleotides align to TRBD1. The germline gives CDR1 LNHDA, CDR2 SQIVND (reference sequence). V gave up 9 bases and J gave up 4 bases; unmatched junction bases: 8. There are 13 residues in the CDR3. CDR3: CARILQGGYGYTF. DNA for the CDR3: TGTGCCAGGATCCTCCAGGGGGGCTATGGCTACACCTTC. The variable domain in full, with the rest retrieved from reference TRBV19 and TRBJ1-2, is DGGITQSPKYLFRKEGQNVTLSCEQNLNHDAMYWYRQDPGQGLRLIYYSQIVNDFQKGDIAEGYSVSREKKESFPLTVTSAQKNPTAFYLCARILQGGYGYTFGSGTRLTVV.

This chain joins TRBV7-2 and TRBJ1-4; TRBD1 matches 9 bases. The trim removed 3 bases at V and 4 bases at J, leaving 3 bases unmatched. The germline CDR1 and CDR2 sequences are SGHTA and FQGNSA. The CDR3 sequence is 15 residues long. The CDR3 DNA follows: TGTGCCAGCAGCTTGGAGGGACAGGGTAATGAAAAACTGTTTTTT. Translated, it gives CASSLEGQGNEKLFF.

About this clonotype itself: Possible read error: a much larger clone is one base away. The rearrangement uses TRBV7-2 and TRBJ1-2, with TRBD1 as a possible D gene (5 bases). The germline CDR1 and CDR2 sequences are SGHTA and FQGNSA. The CDR3 extends over 14 amino acids. CDR3 region: CASTPDSFNCGYTF. Written as DNA, the CDR3 is TGTGCCAGCACCCCCGACAGCTTTAACTGTGGCTACACCTTC.

The chain has TRBV3-1 and TRBJ1-2; D gene unclear. Germline values: CDR1 LGHDT, CDR2 YNNKEL (reference sequence). The CDR3 has 17 amino acids. V shed 1 base and J shed 0 bases, with 15 bases lying between them. This CDR3 is CASSQVVKLPANYGYTF. The CDR3 nucleotides read TGTGCCAGCAGCCAAGTGGTCAAACTCCCCGCTAACTATGGCTACACCTTC.

On this clonotype: This may stem from a read error, because a much larger clone lies one nucleotide away. This sequence joins TRBV7-2 and TRBJ2-4, with D perhaps assigned TRBD1 or TRBD2 (5 bases each). The DNA end lines up better with TRBJ2-5; the J call may be wrong. CDR3 size: 13 residues. Germline V CDR1 and CDR2: SGHTA, FQGNSA. The CDR3: CVSSLRWGETQYF. In DNA form, the CDR3 reads TGTGTCAGCAGCTTAAGGTGGGGGGAGACCCAGTACTTC.

This clonotype occurred many times. The rearrangement links TRBV13 to TRBJ1-1; a possible D gene is TRBD1 (5 bases). Per the germline V gene, CDR1 is PRHDT and CDR2 is FYEKMQ (reference sequence). This CDR3 is built from 15 residues. Deletions cut 4 bases from V and 1 base from J, with 13 bases between. In nucleotides, the CDR3 is TGTGCCAGCAGCTCGCGGACAAGTGGGAACACTGAAGCTTTCTTT. It is translated as CASSSRTSGNTEAFF.

V usage is TRBV9 and J usage is TRBJ2-3, with D tentatively TRBD1 or TRBD2 (5 bases each). CDR1 is SGDLS, CDR2 YYNGEE, per germline. This CDR3 has 14 residues. V shed 4 bases and J shed 4 bases, with 13 bases lying between them. Here the CDR3 reads CASSPWDLPDTQYF. In DNA form, the CDR3 reads TGTGCCAGCAGCCCCTGGGACCTCCCAGATACGCAGTATTTT.

For this clonotype: This could be a read error, since a much larger clone is one nucleotide away. The V and J genes are TRBV7-3 and TRBJ2-1, with 8 bases aligning to TRBD1. CDR3 length: 14 residues. The V and J ends lost 8 bases and 5 bases, in that order; junction bases with no gene match: 8. Germline V lookup: CDR1 SGHTA, CDR2 FQGTGA. This chain's CDR3 is CASALGQGHNEQFF. CDR3 bases: TGTGCCAGCGCCCTAGGACAGGGCCACAATGAGCAGTTCTTC.

The chain carries TRBV3-1 and TRBJ1-1; D remains ambiguous. Per germline, CDR1 LGHDT and CDR2 YNNKEL (reference sequence). V shed 4 bases and J shed 0 bases, with 12 bases lying between them. The CDR3 loop spans 15 amino acids. CDR3 nucleotide sequence: TGTGCCAGCAGCCGGGGAGCTCCTTTGAACACTGAAGCTTTCTTT. It encodes CASSRGAPLNTEAFF.

For this clonotype: This may stem from a read error, because a much larger clone lies one nucleotide away. V and J are TRBV6-2 or TRBV6-3 and TRBJ1-2; no clear D gene. The CDR3 runs 12 residues. The germline V gene has CDR1 MNHEY and CDR2 SVGEGT. The DNA for the CDR3 is TGTGCCAGCACCGAGGGTGCTCGGAGCTACATCTTC. It translates to CASTEGARSYIF.

Points on this clonotype: A clone one base away is much larger, so this may be a read error. The chain is built from TRBV7-3 and TRBJ2-7; possible D gene TRBD2, 6 bases. V shed 5 bases and J shed 7 bases, with 18 bases lying between them. Germline V gene sequence: CDR1 SGHTA, CDR2 FQGTGA. CDR3 length equals 14 residues. DNA of the CDR3: TGTGCCAGCAGCCTCGAAGGAGGGAGGAATGAGCAGTACTTC. This sequence encodes CASSLEGGRNEQYF.

This clonotype appeared many times. The V and J genes are TRBV4-2 and TRBJ1-5; no definite D call. CDR3 length equals 15 residues. V was trimmed by 0 bases and J by 7 bases, leaving 13 bases between them. CDR1 LGHNA and CDR2 YNFKEQ come from the germline V gene. CDR3 residues: CASSQDGPVAQPQHF. The CDR3 DNA reads as TGTGCCAGCAGCCAAGATGGCCCAGTGGCGCAGCCCCAGCATTTT.